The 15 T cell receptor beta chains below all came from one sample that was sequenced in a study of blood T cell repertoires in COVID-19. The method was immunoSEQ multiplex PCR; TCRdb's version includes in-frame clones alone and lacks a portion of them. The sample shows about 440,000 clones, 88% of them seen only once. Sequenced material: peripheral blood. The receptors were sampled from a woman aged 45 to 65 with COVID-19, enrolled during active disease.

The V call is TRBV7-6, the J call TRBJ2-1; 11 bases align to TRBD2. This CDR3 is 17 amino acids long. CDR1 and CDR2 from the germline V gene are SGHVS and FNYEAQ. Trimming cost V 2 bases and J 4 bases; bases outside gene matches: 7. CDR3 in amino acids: CASSLFPIAGGYNEQFF. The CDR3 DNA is TGTGCCAGCAGCTTATTCCCAATAGCGGGGGGGTACAATGAGCAGTTCTTC.

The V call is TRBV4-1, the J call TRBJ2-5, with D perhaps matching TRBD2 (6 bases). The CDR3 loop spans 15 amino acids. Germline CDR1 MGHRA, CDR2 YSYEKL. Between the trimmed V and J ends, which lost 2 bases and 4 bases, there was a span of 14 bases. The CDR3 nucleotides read TGCGCCAGCAGCCAATATGGACTAAGAGGAGAGACCCAGTACTTC. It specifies CASSQYGLRGETQYF.

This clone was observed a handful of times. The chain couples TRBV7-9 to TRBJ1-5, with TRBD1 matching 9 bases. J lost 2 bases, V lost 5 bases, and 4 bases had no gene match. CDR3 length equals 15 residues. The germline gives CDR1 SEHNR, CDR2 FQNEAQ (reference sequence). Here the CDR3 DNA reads TGTGCCAGCAGCGTACAGGGGGCCGGCAATCAGCCCCAGCATTTT. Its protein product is CASSVQGAGNQPQHF.

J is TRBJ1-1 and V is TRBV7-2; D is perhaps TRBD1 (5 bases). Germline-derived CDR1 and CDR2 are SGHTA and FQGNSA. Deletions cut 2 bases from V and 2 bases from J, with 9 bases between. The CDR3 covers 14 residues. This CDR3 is CASSLRGRNTEAFF. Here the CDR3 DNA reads TGTGCCAGCAGCTTAAGGGGCAGAAACACTGAAGCTTTCTTT.

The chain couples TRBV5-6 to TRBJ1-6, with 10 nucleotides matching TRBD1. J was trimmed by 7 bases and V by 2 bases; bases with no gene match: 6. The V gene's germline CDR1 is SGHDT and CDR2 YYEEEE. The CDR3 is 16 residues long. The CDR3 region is CASSFGPGQGNSPLHF. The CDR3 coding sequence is TGTGCCAGCAGCTTTGGTCCGGGACAGGGGAATTCACCCCTCCACTTT.

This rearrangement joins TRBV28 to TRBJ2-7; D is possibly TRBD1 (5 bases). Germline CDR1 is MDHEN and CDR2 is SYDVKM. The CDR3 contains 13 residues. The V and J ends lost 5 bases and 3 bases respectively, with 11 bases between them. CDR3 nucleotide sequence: TGTGCCAGCAGTGCAAAGGGGTACTACGAGCAGTACTTC. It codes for CASSAKGYYEQYF.

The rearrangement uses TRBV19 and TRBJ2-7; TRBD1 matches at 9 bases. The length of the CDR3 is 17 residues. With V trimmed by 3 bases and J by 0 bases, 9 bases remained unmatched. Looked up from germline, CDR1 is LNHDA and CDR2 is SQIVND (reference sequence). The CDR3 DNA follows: TGTGCCAGTAGTATGGGAAGGGGGGGACAGGGCTCCTACGAGCAGTACTTC. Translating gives CASSMGRGGQGSYEQYF.

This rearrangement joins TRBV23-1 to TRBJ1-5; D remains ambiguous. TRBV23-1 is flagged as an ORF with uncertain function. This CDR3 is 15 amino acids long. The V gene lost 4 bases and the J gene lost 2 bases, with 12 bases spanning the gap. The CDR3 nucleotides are TGCGCCAGCAGTCCGTCTGATTCGGGCAATCAGCCCCAGCATTTT. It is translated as CASSPSDSGNQPQHF.

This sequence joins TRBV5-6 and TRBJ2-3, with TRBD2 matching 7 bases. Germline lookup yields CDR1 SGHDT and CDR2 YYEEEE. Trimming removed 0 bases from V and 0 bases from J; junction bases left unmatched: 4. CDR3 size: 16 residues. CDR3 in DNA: TGTGCCAGCAGCTTGGAGATTAGCGGGAGCACAGATACGCAGTATTTT. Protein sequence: CASSLEISGSTDTQYF.

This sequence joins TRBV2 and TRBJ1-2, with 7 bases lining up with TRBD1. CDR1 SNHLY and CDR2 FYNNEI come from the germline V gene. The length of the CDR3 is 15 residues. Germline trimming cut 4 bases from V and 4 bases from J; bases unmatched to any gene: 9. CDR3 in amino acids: CASSAPTGVGYGYTF. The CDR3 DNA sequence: TGTGCCAGCAGTGCGCCCACAGGGGTCGGCTATGGCTACACCTTC.

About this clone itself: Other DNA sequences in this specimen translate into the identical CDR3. As DNA, the CDR3 is TGTGCCAGCAGCGGGACTAGCGGGGGAGATACGCAGTATTTT. It specifies CASSGTSGGDTQYF. The chain links TRBV2 to TRBJ2-3; 14 positions agree with TRBD2. The CDR3 is made up of 14 amino acids. Trimming cost V 6 bases and J 5 bases; bases outside gene matches: 1. Germline CDR1 reads SNHLY; CDR2 reads FYNNEI.

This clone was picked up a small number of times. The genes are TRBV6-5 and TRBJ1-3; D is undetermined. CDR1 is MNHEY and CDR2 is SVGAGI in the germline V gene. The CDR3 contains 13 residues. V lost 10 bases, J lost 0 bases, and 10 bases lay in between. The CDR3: CATVHRSGNTIYF. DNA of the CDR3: TGTGCCACCGTACACCGCTCTGGAAACACCATATATTTT.

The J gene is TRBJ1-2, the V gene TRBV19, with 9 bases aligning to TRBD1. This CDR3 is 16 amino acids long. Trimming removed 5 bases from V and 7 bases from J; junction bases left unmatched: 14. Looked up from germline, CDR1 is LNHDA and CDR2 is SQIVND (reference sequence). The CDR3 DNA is TGTGCCAGTAGTGACCGGGACAGGGTCCCTCAAGGTGGCTACACCTTC. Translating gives CASSDRDRVPQGGYTF.

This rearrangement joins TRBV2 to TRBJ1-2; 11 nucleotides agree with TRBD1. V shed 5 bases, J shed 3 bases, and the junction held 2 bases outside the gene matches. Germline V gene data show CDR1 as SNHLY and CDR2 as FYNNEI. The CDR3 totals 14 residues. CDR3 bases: TGTGCCAGCAGTCTGGGACAGGGGGACTATGGCTACACCTTC. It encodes CASSLGQGDYGYTF.

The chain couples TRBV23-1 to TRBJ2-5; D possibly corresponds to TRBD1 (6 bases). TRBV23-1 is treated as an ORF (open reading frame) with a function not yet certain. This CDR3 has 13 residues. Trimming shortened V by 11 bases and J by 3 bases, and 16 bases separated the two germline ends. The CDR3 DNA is TGCGCCGGGGGACACGAGGGGGAAGAGACCCAGTACTTC. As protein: CAGGHEGEETQYF.